This TCR beta chain was documented in a study of blood T cell repertoires in COVID-19. About the research overall: Material from acute and convalescent COVID-19 was sourced from the United States, Italy and Spain. The analysed material was cDNA or gDNA that came from T cells, B-cell-depleted T cells, or PBMCs.

In the authors' workflow: Nucleated cell counts were estimated from reference gene primer amplification. Produced via immunoSEQ multiplex PCR; TCRdb's table is partial and in-frame only. V, J and clone size reflect that table, while D and trimming were determined from the DNA. This sample has 65,000 to 85,000 clones, with about 79% found just once. With 5 bases clipped from V and 0 bases from J, the junction kept 7 bases outside the gene matches. Germline loops: CDR1 MNHEY, CDR2 SMNVEV (reference sequence). The CDR3 has 15 residues. This chain joins TRBV27 and TRBJ2-7; 7 bases map to TRBD1. This TCR came from a human donor in a cohort sampled during active COVID-19. Sequenced input: peripheral blood. The CDR3, as DNA: TGTGCCAGCAGTCCCCTACAGGGGCCCTCCTACGAGCAGTACTTC. It yields the protein CASSPLQGPSYEQYF.